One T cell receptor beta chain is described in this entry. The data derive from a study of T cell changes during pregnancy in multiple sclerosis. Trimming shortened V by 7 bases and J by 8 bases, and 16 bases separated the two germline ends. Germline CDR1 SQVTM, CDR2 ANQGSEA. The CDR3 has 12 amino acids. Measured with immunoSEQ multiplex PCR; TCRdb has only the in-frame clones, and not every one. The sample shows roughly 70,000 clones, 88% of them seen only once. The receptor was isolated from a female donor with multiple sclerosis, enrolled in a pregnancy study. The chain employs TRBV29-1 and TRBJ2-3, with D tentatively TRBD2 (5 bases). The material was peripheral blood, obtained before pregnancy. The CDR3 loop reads CSAGISLSTQYF. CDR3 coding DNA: TGCAGCGCCGGGATATCACTCTCTACGCAGTATTTT.